A single sample is the source of the 21 T cell receptor beta chains below, sequenced in a study of OX40 agonist ivuxolimab in advanced cancers. Data came from immunoSEQ multiplex PCR; TCRdb stores just in-frame clones and leaves some out. The sample consists of 45,000 to 55,000 clones, 70% to 90% of them appearing once. Sequenced here: CD4+ or CD8+ T cells sorted from blood, sampled in a trial of the OX40 agonist ivuxolimab. The receptors were gathered from an adult with an advanced solid tumor such as melanoma, head and neck, liver or kidney cancer.

This rearrangement joins TRBV7-9 to TRBJ2-3; D perhaps matches TRBD2 (5 bases). Germline V CDR1 and CDR2: SEHNR, FQNEAQ (reference sequence). With 3 bases removed from V and 3 bases from J, the gap between germline ends came to 13 bases. The CDR3 has 15 amino acids. CDR3 in amino acids: CASSLSGSGTDTQYF. In DNA form, the CDR3 reads TGTGCCAGCAGCTTGAGTGGGAGTGGGACAGATACGCAGTATTTT.

This chain joins TRBV7-9 and TRBJ2-1; 7 bases line up with TRBD2. Germline assignment: CDR1 SEHNR and CDR2 FQNEAQ (reference sequence). CDR3 length: 18 residues. V gave up 1 base and J gave up 1 base; unmatched junction bases: 10. The CDR3 coding sequence is TGTGCCAGCAGCTTAGGATCATCTAGCGGACCATCCTACAATGAGCAGTTCTTC. The encoded protein is CASSLGSSSGPSYNEQFF.

The chain is built from TRBV21-1 and TRBJ2-7. TRBV21-1 is described as a pseudogene. This CDR3 is built from 12 residues. CDR3 DNA sequence: TGTGCCAGCAGCAAGTTGTGGAACGAGCAGTACTTC. Its translation is CASSKLWNEQYF.

The chain links TRBV29-1 to TRBJ2-7; D tentatively reads TRBD1 or TRBD2 (5 bases each). This CDR3 spans 16 amino acids. Trimming took 6 bases from V and 2 from J, leaving 23 bases between them. Germline-derived CDR1 and CDR2 are SQVTM and ANQGSEA. In DNA form, the CDR3 reads TGCAGCGTCCAAAGTTCGGCAGGGAGTTCCCCCTACGAGCAGTACTTC. Amino acids: CSVQSSAGSSPYEQYF.

The chain couples TRBV15 to TRBJ2-1; no definite D call. The CDR3 is 14 residues long. V was shortened by 0 bases and J by 9 bases, with 12 bases between the two germline ends. CDR1 is LNHNV and CDR2 is YYDKDF in the germline V gene (reference sequence). In nucleotides, the CDR3 is TGTGCCACCAGCAGAGAAGGTAGTTATGTTGAGCAGTTCTTC. Translated: CATSREGSYVEQFF. The whole variable domain, filled in from reference TRBV15 and TRBJ2-1, reads DAMVIQNPRYQVTQFGKPVTLSCSQTLNHNVMYWYQQKSSQAPKLLFHYYDKDFNNEADTPDNFQSRRPNTSFCFLDIRSPGLGDTAMYLCATSREGSYVEQFFGPGTRLTVL.

This chain connects TRBV19 to TRBJ2-2, with TRBD2 identical over 14 bases. The V gene's germline CDR1 is LNHDA and CDR2 SQIVND (reference sequence). Trimming cost V 5 bases and J 7 bases; bases outside gene matches: 15. This CDR3 has 19 residues. The CDR3 DNA follows: TGTGCCAGTAGTCCTGACGACAGGGGACTAGCGGGAGTGGGCGGGGAGCTGTTTTTT. Translating it yields CASSPDDRGLAGVGGELFF.

The V and J genes are TRBV4-2 and TRBJ1-2; 7 nucleotides match TRBD1. The V segment lost 4 bases and the J segment 13 bases; nucleotides outside the gene matches: 12. Germline V CDR1 and CDR2: LGHNA, YNFKEQ. The CDR3 is 13 residues long. CDR3 sequence: CASSRNRITGATF. The CDR3 DNA reads TGTGCCAGCAGCCGAAATCGGATAACAGGGGCCACCTTC.

The rearrangement joins TRBV6-1 to TRBJ2-1; no clear D. This CDR3 has 14 residues. The V and J ends lost 7 bases and 2 bases respectively, with 12 bases between them. Germline-derived CDR1 and CDR2 are MNHNS and SASEGT. For the CDR3, the DNA is TGTGCCAGCATGAAGGACCTCACCTACAATGAGCAGTTCTTC. It is translated as CASMKDLTYNEQFF.

CDR3 DNA: TGTGCAAGTCGCTTACTTTGCGGGAACAAAAACATTCAGTACTTC. It is translated as CASRLLCGNKNIQYF. The V and J genes are TRBV12-2 and TRBJ2-4; the DNA was not compared with TRBD2, the D call given in the table. TRBV12-2 is classified as a pseudogene. The CDR3 loop spans 15 amino acids.

Here the CDR3 DNA reads TGTGCCAGCAGACAGGGGAACTTCTACGAGCAGTACTTC. Translation gives CASRQGNFYEQYF. The V gene is TRBV28, the J gene TRBJ2-7; 7 positions agree with TRBD1. Germline V gene data show CDR1 as MDHEN and CDR2 as SYDVKM. Trimming cost V 6 bases and J 3 bases; bases outside gene matches: 5. The CDR3 is 13 residues long.

J is TRBJ1-5 and V is TRBV6-1; D not certain. The germline V gene has CDR1 MNHNS and CDR2 SASEGT. The CDR3 contains 13 residues. Trimming removed 2 bases from V and 3 bases from J, with 5 bases in between. CDR3 sequence reads: CASSEQVNQPQHF. DNA for the CDR3: TGTGCCAGCAGTGAACAGGTCAATCAGCCCCAGCATTTT.

This chain links TRBV30 with TRBJ2-7; D is perhaps TRBD1 or TRBD2 (5 bases each). The CDR3 is 11 amino acids. V lost 4 bases and J lost 9, with 13 bases in between. CDR1 GTSNPN and CDR2 SVGIG come from the germline V gene (reference sequence). In DNA form, the CDR3 reads TGTGCCTGGAACTCCGGGGCCCGGCAGTACTTC. This translates into CAWNSGARQYF.

CDR3 region: CASSLGTSGFRDEQFF. CDR3 DNA: TGCGCCAGCAGCTTAGGAACTAGCGGGTTTAGGGATGAGCAGTTCTTC. The V gene is TRBV5-1, the J gene TRBJ2-1; 9 nucleotides agree with TRBD2. With V trimmed by 2 bases and J by 8 bases, 11 bases remained unmatched. Germline V gene sequence: CDR1 SGHRS, CDR2 YFSETQ. This CDR3 has 16 residues.

The genes are TRBV28 and TRBJ1-2, with D possibly being TRBD1 (5 bases). Trimming took 4 bases from V and 3 from J, leaving 9 bases between them. Germline V gene sequence: CDR1 MDHEN, CDR2 SYDVKM. The CDR3 consists of 13 residues. DNA of the CDR3: TGTGCCAGCAGTTCCGGGACCTACTATGGCTACACCTTC. Protein product: CASSSGTYYGYTF.

CDR3 region: CASSSRLAAQYF. The CDR3 nucleotides are TGTGCCAGCAGCTCGAGACTAGCCGCGCAGTACTTC. This chain connects TRBV7-2 to TRBJ2-7, with 7 bases aligning to TRBD2. The germline V gene encodes CDR1 SGHTA and CDR2 FQGNSA. Losses at the gene ends were 4 bases for V and 9 bases for J; bases not matched to a gene: 6. This CDR3 is 12 amino acids long.

The genes are TRBV19 and TRBJ2-1; D uncertain. The germline V gene has CDR1 LNHDA and CDR2 SQIVND (reference sequence). The CDR3 is 19 amino acids. The germline V and J ends were trimmed by 1 base and 4 bases, with 23 bases remaining between them. The CDR3 region has the DNA TGTGCCAGTAGTATAGGCTGGTTCGCCGGAGCCTCAAATTACAATGAGCAGTTCTTC. Protein product: CASSIGWFAGASNYNEQFF.

The chain carries TRBV11-2 and TRBJ2-7; tentative D call: TRBD2 (5 bases). In germline, CDR1 is SGHAT, CDR2 FQNNGV. The CDR3 contains 15 residues. Between the trimmed V and J ends, which lost 5 bases and 1 base, there was a span of 15 bases. CDR3 residues: CASSPQRTASYEQYF. The CDR3 DNA is TGTGCCAGCAGCCCACAGCGGACTGCTTCCTACGAGCAGTACTTC.

This chain uses TRBV18 with TRBJ2-3; 8 bases align to TRBD2. The CDR3 extends over 18 amino acids. Germline trimming cut 2 bases from V and 0 bases from J; bases unmatched to any gene: 10. Germline lookup yields CDR1 KGHSH and CDR2 LQKENI. In DNA form, the CDR3 reads TGTGCCAGCTCACCATCCCGGACTAGCCCGCCTAGCACAGATACGCAGTATTTT. It specifies CASSPSRTSPPSTDTQYF. The variable domain in full, with the rest retrieved from reference TRBV18 and TRBJ2-3, is NAGVMQNPRHLVRRRGQEARLRCSPMKGHSHVYWYRQLPEEGLKFMVYLQKENIIDESGMPKERFSAEFPKEGPSILRIQQVVRGDSAAYFCASSPSRTSPPSTDTQYFGPGTRLTVL.

The rearrangement links TRBV6-4 to TRBJ1-1, with TRBD1 identical over 7 bases. The CDR3 runs to 14 residues. Per germline, CDR1 MRHNA and CDR2 SNTAGT. After removal of 5 bases from V and 12 bases from J, the junction contained 15 bases not matched to a gene. The CDR3 here is CASSPDRTAPGSFF. CDR3 DNA: TGTGCCAGCAGTCCGGACAGGACGGCTCCGGGATCTTTCTTT.

This clone is medium-sized (0.01 to 0.1%) by share. This chain connects TRBV2 to TRBJ1-5, with D possibly TRBD1 on 5 matching bases. Germline lookup yields CDR1 SNHLY and CDR2 FYNNEI. V was pared by 8 bases and J by 4 bases, with 15 bases between. This CDR3 has 14 residues. In DNA form, the CDR3 reads TGTGCCAGCCTCCTCGGGGGGGAAAATCAGCCCCAGCATTTT. Protein product: CASLLGGENQPQHF. Together with reference TRBV2 and TRBJ1-5, the CDR3 gives the full variable domain: EPEVTQTPSHQVTQMGQEVILRCVPISNHLYFYWYRQILGQKVEFLVSFYNNEISEKSEIFDDQFSVERPDGSNFTLKIRSTKLEDSAMYFCASLLGGENQPQHFGDGTRLSIL.

V gene TRBV7-8 combines with J gene TRBJ2-3; D is unresolved. V lost 6 bases, J lost 3 bases, and 19 bases lay in between. Germline V gene sequence: CDR1 SGHVS, CDR2 FQNEAQ. This CDR3 region has 16 residues. The CDR3 DNA is TGTGCCAGCAGTTTCGACCGGTGGTCAGGTACAGATACGCAGTATTTT. Translation: CASSFDRWSGTDTQYF.